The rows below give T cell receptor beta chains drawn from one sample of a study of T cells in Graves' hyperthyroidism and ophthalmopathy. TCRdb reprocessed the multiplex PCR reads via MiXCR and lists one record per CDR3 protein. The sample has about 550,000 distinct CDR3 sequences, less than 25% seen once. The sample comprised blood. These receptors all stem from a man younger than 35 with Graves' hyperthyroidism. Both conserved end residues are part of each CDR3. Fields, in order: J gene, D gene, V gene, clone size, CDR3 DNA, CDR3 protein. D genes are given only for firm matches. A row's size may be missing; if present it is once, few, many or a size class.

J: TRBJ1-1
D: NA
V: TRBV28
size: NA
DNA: TGTGCCAGCAGTCCCGGGATGGTCACTGAAGCTTTCTTT
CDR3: CASSPGMVTEAFF

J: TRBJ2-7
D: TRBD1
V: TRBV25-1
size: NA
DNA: TGTGCCAGCAGTGAAGGGTCGGCAGGGGGCGCTTACGAGCAGTACTTC
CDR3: CASSEGSAGGAYEQYF

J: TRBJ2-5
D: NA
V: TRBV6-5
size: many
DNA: TGTGCCAGCAGTTACTCCGGGCCCCAAGAGACCCAGTACTTC
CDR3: CASSYSGPQETQYF

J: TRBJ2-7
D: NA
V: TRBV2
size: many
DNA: TGTGCCAGCAGACTTTCCGGGACGGGACCCTACGAGCAGTACTTC
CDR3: CASRLSGTGPYEQYF

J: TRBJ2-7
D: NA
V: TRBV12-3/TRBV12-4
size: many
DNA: TGTGCCAGCAGCATCAGGGTCCACGAGCAGTACTTC
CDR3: CASSIRVHEQYF

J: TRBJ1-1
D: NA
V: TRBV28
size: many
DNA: TGTGCCAGCAGTCGTCCTTCTGGGTTCCTGGGGGTCACTGAAGCTTTCTTT
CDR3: CASSRPSGFLGVTEAFF

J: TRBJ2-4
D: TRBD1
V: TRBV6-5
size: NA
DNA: TGTGCCAGCAGTCACCCGGACAGGCGAACACTAGCCAAAAACATTCAGTACTTC
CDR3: CASSHPDRRTLAKNIQYF

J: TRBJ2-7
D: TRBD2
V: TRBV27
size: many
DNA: TGTGCCAGCAGTTTTAGCGGGGGGACATCCGAGCAGTACTTC
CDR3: CASSFSGGTSEQYF

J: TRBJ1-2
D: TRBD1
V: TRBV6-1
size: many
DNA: TGTGCCAGCAGTCGACTTTCCGGGACAGGGAATGGCTACACCTTC
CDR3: CASSRLSGTGNGYTF

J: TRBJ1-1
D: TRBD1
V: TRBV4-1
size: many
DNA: TGCGCCAGCAGCCAAGTCCCAGGGGGGAACACTGAAGCTTTCTTT
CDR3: CASSQVPGGNTEAFF